The clone carrying this T cell receptor beta chain came up a few times. The germline V gene encodes CDR1 LGHDT and CDR2 YNNKEL (reference sequence). The CDR3 has 14 residues. Trimming took off 6 bases at V and 0 bases at J, with 9 bases between the two ends. The data belong to a study of blood T cell repertoires in COVID-19. Study-wide background: The United States, Italy and Spain supplied acute and convalescent COVID-19 samples. Nucleic acid was either cDNA or gDNA, and it came from T cells, B-cell-depleted T cells, or PBMCs.

Those enrolled, adults aged roughly 18 to 100 years, came from fewer than 25 US areas. Source study methods: Amplification of reference gene primers provided the estimated nucleated cell counts. This table comes from immunoSEQ multiplex PCR, and its TCRdb copy is limited to in-frame clones, with some not included. Clonal size and the V and J genes are those of that table, whereas D and trimming came from the DNA. This sample yields over 150,000 clones, of which about four fifths are seen a single time; approximately 3.6% belongs to the top ten. J is TRBJ1-3 and V is TRBV3-1 (or the pseudogene TRBV3-2), with D unresolved. This sequence was found in a woman aged 55-75 years who had recovered from COVID-19. The material sequenced was PBMCs or T cells enriched from blood (not recorded which). For the CDR3, the DNA is TGTGCCAGCAGACTTGGTATCTCTGGAAACACCATATATTTT. This codes for CASRLGISGNTIYF.